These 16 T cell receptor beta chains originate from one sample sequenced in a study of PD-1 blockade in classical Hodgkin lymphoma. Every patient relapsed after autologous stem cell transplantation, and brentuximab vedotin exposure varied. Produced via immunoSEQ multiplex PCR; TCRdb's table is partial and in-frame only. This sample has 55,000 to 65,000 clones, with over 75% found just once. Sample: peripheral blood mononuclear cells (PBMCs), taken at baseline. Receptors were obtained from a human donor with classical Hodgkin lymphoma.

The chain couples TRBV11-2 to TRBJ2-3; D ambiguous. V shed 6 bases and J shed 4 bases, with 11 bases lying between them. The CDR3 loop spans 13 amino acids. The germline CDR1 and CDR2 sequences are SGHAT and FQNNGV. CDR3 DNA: TGTGCCAGCAGACTAATCGGAGCAGATACGCAGTATTTT. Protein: CASRLIGADTQYF.

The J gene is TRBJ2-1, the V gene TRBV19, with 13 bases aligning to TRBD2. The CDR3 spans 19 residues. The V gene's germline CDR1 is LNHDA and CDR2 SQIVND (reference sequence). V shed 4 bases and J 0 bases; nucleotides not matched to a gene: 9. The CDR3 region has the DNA TGTGCCAGTAGTAAAAGGACTAGCGGGGGCCTGAGCTCCTACAATGAGCAGTTCTTC. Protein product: CASSKRTSGGLSSYNEQFF.

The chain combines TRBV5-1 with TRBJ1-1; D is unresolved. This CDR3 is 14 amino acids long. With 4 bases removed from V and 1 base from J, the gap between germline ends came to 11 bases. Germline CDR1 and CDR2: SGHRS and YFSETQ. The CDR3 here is CASSPVGENTEAFF. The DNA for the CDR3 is TGCGCCAGCAGCCCCGTGGGAGAGAACACTGAAGCTTTCTTT.

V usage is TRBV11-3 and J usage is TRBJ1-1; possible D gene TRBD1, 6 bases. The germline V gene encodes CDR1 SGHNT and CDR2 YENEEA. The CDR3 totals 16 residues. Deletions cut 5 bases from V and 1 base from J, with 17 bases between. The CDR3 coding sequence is TGTGCCAGCAGCCCAGGTAGGGGGGCGGAGAACACTGAAGCTTTCTTT. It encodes CASSPGRGAENTEAFF. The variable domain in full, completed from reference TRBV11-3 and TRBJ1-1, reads EAGVVQSPRYKIIEKKQPVAFWCNPISGHNTLYWYLQNLGQGPELLIRYENEEAVDDSQLPKDRFSAERLKGVDSTLKIQPAELGDSAVYLCASSPGRGAENTEAFFGQGTRLTVV.

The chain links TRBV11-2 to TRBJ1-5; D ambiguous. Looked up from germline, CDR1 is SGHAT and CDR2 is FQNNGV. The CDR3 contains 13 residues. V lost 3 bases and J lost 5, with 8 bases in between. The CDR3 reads CASSLAEHQPQHF. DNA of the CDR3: TGTGCCAGCAGCTTGGCAGAGCATCAGCCCCAGCATTTT. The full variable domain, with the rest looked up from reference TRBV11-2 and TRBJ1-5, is EAGVAQSPRYKIIEKRQSVAFWCNPISGHATLYWYQQILGQGPKLLIQFQNNGVVDDSQLPKDRFSAERLKGVDSTLKIQPAKLEDSAVYLCASSLAEHQPQHFGDGTRLSIL.

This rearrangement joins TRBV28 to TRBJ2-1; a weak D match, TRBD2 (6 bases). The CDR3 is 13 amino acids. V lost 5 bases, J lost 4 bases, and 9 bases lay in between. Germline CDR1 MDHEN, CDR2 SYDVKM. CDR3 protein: CASSAREYNEQFF. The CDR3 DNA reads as TGTGCCAGCAGTGCCCGGGAGTACAATGAGCAGTTCTTC.

Here the CDR3 DNA reads TGTGCCAGCAGCCAGGGACTAAAAGCTTTCTTT. This translates into CASSQGLKAFF. V and J are TRBV27 and TRBJ1-1, with D possibly matching TRBD1 (5 bases). V lost 6 bases, J lost 9 bases, and 11 bases lay in between. Per germline, CDR1 MNHEY and CDR2 SMNVEV (reference sequence). This CDR3 region has 11 residues.

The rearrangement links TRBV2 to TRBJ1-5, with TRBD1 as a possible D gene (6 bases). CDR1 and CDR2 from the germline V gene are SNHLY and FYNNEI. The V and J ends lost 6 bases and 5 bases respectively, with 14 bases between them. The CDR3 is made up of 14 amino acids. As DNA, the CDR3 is TGTGCCAGCAGGGACCCGGACAGTTATCAGCCCCAGCATTTT. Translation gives CASRDPDSYQPQHF. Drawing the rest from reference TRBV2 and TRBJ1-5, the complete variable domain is EPEVTQTPSHQVTQMGQEVILRCVPISNHLYFYWYRQILGQKVEFLVSFYNNEISEKSEIFDDQFSVERPDGSNFTLKIRSTKLEDSAMYFCASRDPDSYQPQHFGDGTRLSIL.

CDR3 amino acids: CASSLGSLGDEQFF. The DNA for the CDR3 is TGTGCCAGCAGTTTAGGTTCACTAGGAGATGAGCAGTTCTTC. The chain is built from TRBV27 and TRBJ2-1, with TRBD2 as a possible D gene (5 bases). This CDR3 is built from 14 residues. V lost 2 bases, J lost 8 bases, and 13 bases lay in between. Germline V gene sequence: CDR1 MNHEY, CDR2 SMNVEV (reference sequence).

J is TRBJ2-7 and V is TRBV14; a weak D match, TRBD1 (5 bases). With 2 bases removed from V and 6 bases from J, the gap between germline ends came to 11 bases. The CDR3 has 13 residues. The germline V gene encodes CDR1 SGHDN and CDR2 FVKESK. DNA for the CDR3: TGTGCCAGCAGCCAACACAGGACATCCGAGCAGTACTTC. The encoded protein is CASSQHRTSEQYF.

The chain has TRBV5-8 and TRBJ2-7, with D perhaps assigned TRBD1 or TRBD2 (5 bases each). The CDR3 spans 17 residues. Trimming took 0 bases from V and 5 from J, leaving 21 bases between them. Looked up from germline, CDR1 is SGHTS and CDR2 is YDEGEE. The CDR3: CASSLEFPGRGRDEQYF. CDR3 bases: TGTGCCAGCAGCTTGGAGTTCCCAGGGAGAGGCCGAGACGAGCAGTACTTC.

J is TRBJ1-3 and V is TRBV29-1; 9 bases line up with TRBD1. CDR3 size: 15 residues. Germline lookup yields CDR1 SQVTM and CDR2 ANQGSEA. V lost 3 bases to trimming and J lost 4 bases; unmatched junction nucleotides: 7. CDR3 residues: CSVDPRTGEGNTIYF. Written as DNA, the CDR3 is TGCAGCGTTGACCCTCGGACAGGGGAGGGAAACACCATATATTTT. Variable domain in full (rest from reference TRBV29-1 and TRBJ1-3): SAVISQKPSRDICQRGTSLTIQCQVDSQVTMMFWYRQQPGQSLTLIATANQGSEATYESGFVIDKFPISRPNLTFSTLTVSNMSPEDSSIYLCSVDPRTGEGNTIYFGEGSWLTVV.

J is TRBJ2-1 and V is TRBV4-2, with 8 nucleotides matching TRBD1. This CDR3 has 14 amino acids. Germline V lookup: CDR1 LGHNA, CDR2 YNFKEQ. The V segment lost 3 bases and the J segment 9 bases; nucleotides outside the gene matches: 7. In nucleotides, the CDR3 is TGTGCCAGCAGCCAGGGGACAGGACTAACTGAGCAGTTCTTC. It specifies CASSQGTGLTEQFF.

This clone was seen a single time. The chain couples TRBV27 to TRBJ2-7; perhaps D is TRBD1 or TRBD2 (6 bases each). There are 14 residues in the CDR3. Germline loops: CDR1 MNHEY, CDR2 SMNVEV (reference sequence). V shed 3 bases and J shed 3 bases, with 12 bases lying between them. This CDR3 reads CASSLTGASYEQYF. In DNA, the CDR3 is TGTGCCAGCAGTTTGACGGGGGCCAGCTACGAGCAGTACTTC.

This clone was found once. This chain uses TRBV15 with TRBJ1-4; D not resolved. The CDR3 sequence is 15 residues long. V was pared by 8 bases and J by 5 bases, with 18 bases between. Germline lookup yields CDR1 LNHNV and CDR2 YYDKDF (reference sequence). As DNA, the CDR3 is TGTGCCACCCAACCGACTGAGGGAGGGAATGAAAAACTGTTTTTT. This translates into CATQPTEGGNEKLFF.

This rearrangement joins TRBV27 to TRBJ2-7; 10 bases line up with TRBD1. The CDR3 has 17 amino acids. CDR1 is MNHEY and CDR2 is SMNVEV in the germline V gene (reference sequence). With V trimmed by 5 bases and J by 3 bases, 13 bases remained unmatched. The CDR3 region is CASSKAGGQGLVYEQYF. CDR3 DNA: TGTGCCAGCAGTAAAGCCGGGGGACAGGGGTTGGTCTACGAGCAGTACTTC.